The clone carrying this T cell receptor (beta chain) was recorded a few times. Its antigen remains unknown. The data originate from a study of T cell repertoires in cytomegalovirus infection. General study results and limits: Summed public TCR beta family frequency identified CMV carriers bearing the relevant HLA.

TCRdb called the reads again in MiXCR, with one record for every CDR3 protein. The sample includes some 350,000 distinct CDR3 sequences, less than 20% of them seen just once. The V end was cut by 4 bases, the J end by 5 bases, with 11 bases between. The CDR3 is made up of 13 amino acids. Germline V gene data show CDR1 as SGHDN and CDR2 as FVKESK. The sequenced sample was PBMCs. This rearrangement joins TRBV14 to TRBJ1-1; no clear D gene. This receptor was taken from a human donor in good health (CMV status not recorded). Some clones in this sample may be carry-over from other donors' samples. The CDR3 here is CASSPGFSTEAFF. CDR3 sequence (DNA): TGTGCCAGCAGCCCCGGCTTCAGTACTGAAGCTTTCTTT.